Reported below is one T cell receptor (beta chain). Antigen unknown. This sample was taken from a study of CD8+CD57+ T cells in acquired aplastic anemia. Study summary: Sorted CD4+ and CD8+ cells yielded DNA averaging around 3 ug.

The junction had 6 bases not matched to a gene; V was cut back by 1 base and J by 3 bases. The CDR3 loop spans 16 amino acids. Germline lookup yields CDR1 SGHVS and CDR2 FQNEAQ. Only patients with CD8+CD57+ cell expansion on flow cytometry were chosen for sequencing. Genomic DNA, the template, was used for profiling of the TCR beta VDJ and CDR3. TCRdb processed the reads anew with MiXCR; each CDR3 protein has one entry. The sample includes around 180,000 distinct CDR3 sequences, about half seen only once; the top ten take 10% to 15%. Study observations and caveats: A significant difference in CD8+ Simpson's diversity between patients and controls was not found.

This receptor was obtained from a human donor with aplastic anemia. The sequenced material came from sorted CD4+, CD8+, or CD8+CD57+ T cells (not recorded which) from PBMCs. J is TRBJ2-7 and V is TRBV7-8; 10 nucleotides align to TRBD2. CDR3 protein: CASSLVAGGNGYEQYF. In nucleotides, the CDR3 is TGTGCCAGCAGCTTAGTAGCGGGGGGTAATGGCTACGAGCAGTACTTC. The full variable domain, in which reference TRBV7-8 and TRBJ2-7 provide the parts outside the CDR3, is GAGVSQSPRYKVAKRGQDVALRCDPISGHVSLFWYQQALGQGPEFLTYFQNEAQLDKSGLPSDRFFAERPEGSVSTLKIQRTQQEDSAVYLCASSLVAGGNGYEQYFGPGTRLTVT.